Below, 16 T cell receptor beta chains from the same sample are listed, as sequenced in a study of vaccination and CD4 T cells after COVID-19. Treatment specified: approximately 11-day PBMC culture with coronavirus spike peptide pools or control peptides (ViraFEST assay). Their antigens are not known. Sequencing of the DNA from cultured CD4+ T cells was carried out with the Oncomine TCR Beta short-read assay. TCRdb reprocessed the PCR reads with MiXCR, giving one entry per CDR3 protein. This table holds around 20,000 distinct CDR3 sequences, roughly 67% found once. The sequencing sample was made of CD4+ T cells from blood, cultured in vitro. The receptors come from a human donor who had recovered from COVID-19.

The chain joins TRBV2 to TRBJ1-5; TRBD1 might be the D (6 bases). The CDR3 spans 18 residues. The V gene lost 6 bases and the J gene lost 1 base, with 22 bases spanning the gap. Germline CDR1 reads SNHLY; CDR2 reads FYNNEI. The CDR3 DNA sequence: TGTGCCAGCAGGAAGCTTTCGGGATTACAGGGAAGCAATCAGCCCCAGCATTTT. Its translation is CASRKLSGLQGSNQPQHF.

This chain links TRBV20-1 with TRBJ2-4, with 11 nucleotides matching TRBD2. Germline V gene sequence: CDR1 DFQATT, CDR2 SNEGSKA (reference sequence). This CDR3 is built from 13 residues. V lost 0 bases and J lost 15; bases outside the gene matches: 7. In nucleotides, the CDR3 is TGCAGTGCTAGAGAACCCACCGGACTAGCGGGGTACTTC. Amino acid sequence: CSAREPTGLAGYF.

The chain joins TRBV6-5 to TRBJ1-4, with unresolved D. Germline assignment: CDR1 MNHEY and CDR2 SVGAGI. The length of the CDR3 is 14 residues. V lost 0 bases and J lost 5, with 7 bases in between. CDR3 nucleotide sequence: TGTGCCAGCAGTTACTCTAGGAGGAATGAAAAACTGTTTTTT. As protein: CASSYSRRNEKLFF.

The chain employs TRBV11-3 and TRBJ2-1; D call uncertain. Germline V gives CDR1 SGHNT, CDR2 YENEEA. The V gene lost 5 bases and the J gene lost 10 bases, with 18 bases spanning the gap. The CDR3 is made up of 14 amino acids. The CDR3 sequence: CASSHVTAGPEQFF. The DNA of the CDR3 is TGTGCCAGCAGCCACGTAACCGCAGGCCCCGAGCAGTTCTTC.

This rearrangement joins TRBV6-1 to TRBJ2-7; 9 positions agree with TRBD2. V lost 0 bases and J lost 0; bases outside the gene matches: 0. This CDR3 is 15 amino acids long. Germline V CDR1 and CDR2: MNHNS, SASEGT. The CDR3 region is CASSEASGSSYEQYF. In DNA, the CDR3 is TGTGCCAGCAGTGAAGCTAGCGGGAGCTCCTACGAGCAGTACTTC.

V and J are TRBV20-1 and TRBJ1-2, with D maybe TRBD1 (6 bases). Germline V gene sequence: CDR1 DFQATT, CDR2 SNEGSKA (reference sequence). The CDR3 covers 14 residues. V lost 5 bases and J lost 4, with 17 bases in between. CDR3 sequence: CSAGDLRQVYGYTF. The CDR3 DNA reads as TGCAGTGCTGGCGACCTTCGACAGGTCTATGGCTACACCTTC.

The chain's CDR3 is CASSIMNTEAFF. The DNA of the CDR3 is TGTGCCAGCAGTATCATGAACACTGAAGCTTTCTTT. The chain employs TRBV28 and TRBJ1-1; no definite D call. Trimming shortened V by 5 bases and J by 0 bases, and 4 bases separated the two germline ends. From germline, CDR1 is MDHEN and CDR2 SYDVKM. This CDR3 is built from 12 residues.

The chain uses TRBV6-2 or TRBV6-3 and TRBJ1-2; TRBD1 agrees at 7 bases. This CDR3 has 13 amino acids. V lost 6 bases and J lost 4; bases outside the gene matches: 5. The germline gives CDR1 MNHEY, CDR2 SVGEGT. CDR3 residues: CASRQGQLYGYTF. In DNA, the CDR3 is TGTGCCAGCAGACAGGGGCAACTCTATGGCTACACCTTC.

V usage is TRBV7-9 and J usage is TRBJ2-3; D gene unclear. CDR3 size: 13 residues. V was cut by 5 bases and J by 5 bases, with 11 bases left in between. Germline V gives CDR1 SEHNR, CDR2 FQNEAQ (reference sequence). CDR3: CASSLGLLDTQYF. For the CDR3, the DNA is TGTGCCAGCAGCCTAGGCCTTTTAGATACGCAGTATTTT.

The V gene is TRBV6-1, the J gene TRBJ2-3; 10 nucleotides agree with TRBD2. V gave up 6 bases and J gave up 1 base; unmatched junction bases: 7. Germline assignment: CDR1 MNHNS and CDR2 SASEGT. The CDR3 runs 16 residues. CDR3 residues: CASRSRTSGRTDTQYF. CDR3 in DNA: TGTGCCAGCAGAAGTCGGACTAGCGGACGCACAGATACGCAGTATTTT.

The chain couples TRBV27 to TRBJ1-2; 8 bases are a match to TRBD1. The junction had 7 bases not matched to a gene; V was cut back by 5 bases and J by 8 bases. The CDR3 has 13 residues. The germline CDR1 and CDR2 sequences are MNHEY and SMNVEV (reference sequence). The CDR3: CASSPQTGDGYTF. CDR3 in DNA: TGTGCCAGCAGTCCCCAGACAGGGGACGGCTACACCTTC.

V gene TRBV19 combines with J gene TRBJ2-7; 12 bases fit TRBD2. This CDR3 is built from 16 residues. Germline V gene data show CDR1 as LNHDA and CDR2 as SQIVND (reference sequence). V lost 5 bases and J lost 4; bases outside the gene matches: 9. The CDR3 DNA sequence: TGTGCCAGTAGTCCCTCTAGCGGGAGGGCCGGGTACGAGCAGTACTTC. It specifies CASSPSSGRAGYEQYF.

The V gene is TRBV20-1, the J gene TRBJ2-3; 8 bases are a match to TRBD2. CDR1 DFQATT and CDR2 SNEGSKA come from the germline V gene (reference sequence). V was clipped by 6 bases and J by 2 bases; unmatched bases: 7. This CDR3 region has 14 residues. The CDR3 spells CSAMTSANTDTQYF. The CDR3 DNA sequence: TGCAGTGCGATGACTAGCGCCAACACAGATACGCAGTATTTT.

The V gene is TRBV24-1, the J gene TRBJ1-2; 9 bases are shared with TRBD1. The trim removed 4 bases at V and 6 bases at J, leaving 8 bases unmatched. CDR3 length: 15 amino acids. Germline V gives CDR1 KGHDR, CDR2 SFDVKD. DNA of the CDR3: TGTGCCACCAGTGAACCCGGGACAGGGATGGATGGCTACACCTTC. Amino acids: CATSEPGTGMDGYTF.

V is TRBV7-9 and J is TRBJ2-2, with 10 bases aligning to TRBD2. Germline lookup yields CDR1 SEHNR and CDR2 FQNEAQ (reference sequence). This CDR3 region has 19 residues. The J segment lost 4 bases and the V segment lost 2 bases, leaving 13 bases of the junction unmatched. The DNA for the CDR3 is TGTGCCAGCAGCTTAACGGACTTAGCCAGCGGGAGGGCCACCGGGGAGCTGTTTTTT. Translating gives CASSLTDLASGRATGELFF.

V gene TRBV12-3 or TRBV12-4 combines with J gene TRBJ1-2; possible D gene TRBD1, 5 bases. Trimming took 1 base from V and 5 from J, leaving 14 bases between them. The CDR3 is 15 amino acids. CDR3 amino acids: CASSLGRVARYGYTF. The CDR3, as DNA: TGTGCCAGCAGTTTAGGCAGGGTAGCGCGGTATGGCTACACCTTC.